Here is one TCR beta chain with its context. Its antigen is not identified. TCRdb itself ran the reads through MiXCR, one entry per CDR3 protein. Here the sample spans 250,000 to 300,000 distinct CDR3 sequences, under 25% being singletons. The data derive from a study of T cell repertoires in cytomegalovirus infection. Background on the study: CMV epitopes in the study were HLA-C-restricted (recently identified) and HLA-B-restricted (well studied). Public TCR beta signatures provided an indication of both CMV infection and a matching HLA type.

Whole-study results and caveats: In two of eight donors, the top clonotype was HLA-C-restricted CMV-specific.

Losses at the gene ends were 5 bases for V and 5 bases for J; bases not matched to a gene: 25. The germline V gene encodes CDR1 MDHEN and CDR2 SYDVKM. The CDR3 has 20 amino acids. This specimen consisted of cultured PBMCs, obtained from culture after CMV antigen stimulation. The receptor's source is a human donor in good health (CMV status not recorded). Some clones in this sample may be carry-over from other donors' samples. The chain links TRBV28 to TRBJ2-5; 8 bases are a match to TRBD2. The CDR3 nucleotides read TGTGCCAGCAGTCCCGCCGGGTACACTCCGGGACTAGAAGGGACGGAGACCCAGTACTTC. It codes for CASSPAGYTPGLEGTETQYF.